This T cell receptor (beta chain) came from a study of T cell responses to AZD1222 COVID-19 vaccine. Repertoires were generated with immunoSEQ multiplex PCR, while TCRdb's copy carries only in-frame clones and drops some. The table has around 99,000 clones, just over 90% seen once. About this clone itself: The antigen remains unidentified.

General study findings and limits: At 160-218 and 743-854, vaccine-associated CD4 TCRs were dominant, and they spanned spike.

The CDR3 runs 14 residues. Trimming at V came to 5 bases and at J to 9 bases, leaving 5 bases not matched to a gene. From germline, CDR1 is SGHVS and CDR2 FNYEAQ. The J gene is TRBJ2-1, the V gene TRBV7-6; 12 nucleotides match TRBD2. The input for sequencing was peripheral blood, taken on day 0 of AZD1222 vaccination. The source of this sequence is an adult in good health. The CDR3 DNA reads TGTGCCAGCAGCCCTAGCGGGGGGGCCGGTGAGCAGTTCTTC. Translated: CASSPSGGAGEQFF.